Reported below is one TCR beta chain. What it recognizes is unknown. The data were obtained in a study of cytomegalovirus exposure and HLA in healthy donors. Study-level points and caveats: It was assumed in the presence/absence analyses that sequencing depth was roughly uniform across donors. A later analysis linked a missense DCLRE1C variant to TCR beta V- and J-gene trimming.

Unmatched junction bases numbered 8, after V lost 1 base and J lost 8 bases. The CDR3 extends over 16 amino acids. Germline V gene sequence: CDR1 GTSNPN, CDR2 SVGIG (reference sequence). Those who donated were healthy bone marrow donors. Donors likely had unrecorded immune exposures despite being nominally healthy when sampled. With 60 Vbeta and 13 Jbeta primers, the PCR was carried out. The repertoire was sequenced with immunoSEQ multiplex PCR; TCRdb's copy has only in-frame clones and lacks some. The sample lists more than 90,000 clones; 55% to 70% were seen once. This clonotype was sampled from a woman younger than 45 in good health and CMV-seronegative. V usage is TRBV30 and J usage is TRBJ2-1, with 13 bases aligning to TRBD2. Sequencing was carried out using PBMCs. The CDR3: CAWSGGGTSGVDEQFF. Written as DNA, the CDR3 is TGTGCCTGGAGTGGGGGGGGGACTAGCGGGGTAGATGAGCAGTTCTTC.